These T cell receptor beta chains were read from a single sample in a study of early T cells in non-severe SARS-CoV-2 infection. TCRdb re-derived calls from the 5' RACE reads in MiXCR, one entry per CDR3 protein. Of approximately 81,000 distinct CDR3 sequences detected, about 14% appear once; the ten largest clones hold around 3%. The sample was whole blood. The receptors stem from an adult who was a healthcare worker with PCR-confirmed SARS-CoV-2 infection or an uninfected control (not recorded which). The CDR3 runs from the conserved cysteine through the conserved F or W. The D gene is left open where the match is weak. Only some rows state a clone size, as once, few, many or a class for expanded clones.

-,TRBV30,-,TRBJ1-2,TGTGCCTGGAGTGTATCTAGGGATGGCTACACCTTC,CAWSVSRDGYTF
-,TRBV19,-,TRBJ2-1,TGTGCCAGTAGTACTTCCTTGGGTTACAATGAGCAGTTCTTC,CASSTSLGYNEQFF
-,TRBV12-3/TRBV12-4,-,TRBJ1-5,TGTGCCAGCAGCGTACTAGGGGGCAATCAGCCCCAGCATTTT,CASSVLGGNQPQHF
-,TRBV12-3/TRBV12-4,-,TRBJ1-2,TGTGCCAGCAGTTTTTCAGGGATCTATGGCTACACCTTC,CASSFSGIYGYTF
once,TRBV29-1,TRBD1,TRBJ1-2,TGCAGCGCCCAGGGGGCTTATGGCTACACCTTC,CSAQGAYGYTF
many,TRBV5-1,-,TRBJ2-5,TGCGCCAGCAGCTTGGTACCCGGGTTAGAGACCCAGTACTTC,CASSLVPGLETQYF
few,TRBV20-1,-,TRBJ1-2,TGCAGTGCTAGGAGGAGGGCTAACTATGGCTACACCTTC,CSARRRANYGYTF
many,TRBV19,TRBD2,TRBJ2-1,TGTGCCAGTAGTGCTAGCGGGATTCCTCCGTACAATGAGCAGTTCTTC,CASSASGIPPYNEQFF
-,TRBV20-1,TRBD2,TRBJ2-3,TGCAGTGCTAGAGATCAACGGGGGGGTTCAGATACGCAGTATTTT,CSARDQRGGSDTQYF
few,TRBV13,TRBD1,TRBJ1-1,TGTGCCAGCAGCTTAGGTAGGGGGACAGCCATGAACACTGAAGCTTTCTTT,CASSLGRGTAMNTEAFF
-,TRBV20-1,TRBD1,TRBJ2-7,TGCAGTGCTAGCGGGGACAGCACCTACGAGCAGTACTTC,CSASGDSTYEQYF
-,TRBV5-6,-,TRBJ1-2,TGTGCCAGCAGCTGGGGTCGGTACAGGGATATTGGCTACACCTTC,CASSWGRYRDIGYTF
-,TRBV5-1,-,TRBJ2-7,TGCGCCAGCAGCTTGGACGCTGGTCGACAGACCGAGCAGTACTTC,CASSLDAGRQTEQYF
few,TRBV6-1,-,TRBJ2-1,TGTGCCAGCAGTGAAGCCGGAGGGAGTGGGCAGTTCTTC,CASSEAGGSGQFF
many,TRBV11-2,-,TRBJ2-7,TGTGCCGTCGGGCAGACCTACGAGCAGTACTTC,CAVGQTYEQYF
few,TRBV11-2,TRBD1,TRBJ2-5,TGTGCCAGCAGATTCACAGGGGCCCGGGAGACCCAGTACTTC,CASRFTGARETQYF
-,TRBV6-2/TRBV6-3,TRBD1,TRBJ2-1,TGTGCCAGCAGTTTCACCGGGACAGGGGAATATGAGCAGTTCTTC,CASSFTGTGEYEQFF
few,TRBV11-2,-,TRBJ1-5,TGTGCCAGCAGCTTAGAGTCCACACAGCCCCAGCATTTT,CASSLESTQPQHF
many,TRBV2,-,TRBJ1-5,TGTGCCAGCAGTGAAGGGAACTATCAGCCCCAGCATTTT,CASSEGNYQPQHF
few,TRBV11-2,-,TRBJ1-4,TGTGCCAGCAGGTTAGGGGACATTAGCAGTGAAAAACTGTTTTTT,CASRLGDISSEKLFF
many,TRBV19,-,TRBJ1-5,TGTGCCAGTAGTATCGGCAATCAGCCCCAGCATTTT,CASSIGNQPQHF
-,TRBV18,-,TRBJ2-2,TGTGTCAGCTCACCAGGAACCGGGGAGCTGTTTTTT,CVSSPGTGELFF
few,TRBV7-3,-,TRBJ2-1,TGTGCCAGCAGCCCTTCAAACAGGGATGAGCAGTTCTTC,CASSPSNRDEQFF
few,TRBV20-1,-,TRBJ1-2,TGCAGTGTTTCCAGGGGAAACTATGGCTACACCTTC,CSVSRGNYGYTF
-,TRBV5-1,TRBD2,TRBJ2-1,TGCGCCAGCAGCTCCGGACTAGCGGGCTCCTACAATGAGCAGTTCTTC,CASSSGLAGSYNEQFF
few,TRBV29-1,-,TRBJ2-3,TGCAGCGTCACAGGAATTGTAACAGATACGCAGTATTTT,CSVTGIVTDTQYF
-,TRBV7-9,-,TRBJ2-5,TGTGCCAGCAGCTTAACTTCCGCAGCGATGGAGACCCAGTACTTC,CASSLTSAAMETQYF
-,TRBV12-3/TRBV12-4,TRBD1,TRBJ2-1,TGTGCCAGCAGAGAGGGACAGGGGCTCTACAATGAGCAGTTCTTC,CASREGQGLYNEQFF
many,TRBV10-2,-,TRBJ2-1,TGCGCCAGCAAACGGGAGCAGGGTTGGAATGAGCAGTTCTTC,CASKREQGWNEQFF
-,TRBV29-1,-,TRBJ2-3,TGCAGCGTTGGGGGGCCAGCTAGCACAGATACGCAGTATTTT,CSVGGPASTDTQYF
-,TRBV9,-,TRBJ2-7,TGTGCCAGCAGCGAGGGCCCCACAGGGTTCGAAGGCTACGAGCAGTACTTC,CASSEGPTGFEGYEQYF
-,TRBV21-1,-,TRBJ2-7,TGTGCCAGCAGCAAAGTTTCTTCAGTCTCCTACGAGCAGTACTTC,CASSKVSSVSYEQYF
few,TRBV2,-,TRBJ1-1,TGTGCCAGCCTAAGACGGGGCACTGAAGCTTTCTTT,CASLRRGTEAFF
few,TRBV5-4,-,TRBJ2-5,TGTGCCAGCAGCTTGAAGAGCGGACAAGAGACCCAGTACTTC,CASSLKSGQETQYF
many,TRBV24-1,-,TRBJ2-3,TGTGCCACCAGTGATACCCTAAAGGCAGATACGCAGTATTTT,CATSDTLKADTQYF
few,TRBV20-1,-,TRBJ2-5,TGCAGTGCTAAACGACAGAACCAAGAGACCCAGTACTTC,CSAKRQNQETQYF
once,TRBV2,-,TRBJ2-1,TGTGCCAGCAGCCTGGACGCAGTGATCTACAATGAGCAGTTCTTC,CASSLDAVIYNEQFF
-,TRBV20-1,-,TRBJ1-1,TGCAGTGCCCCCAGGGTGACGAGGGCCTCCGAAGCTTTCTTT,CSAPRVTRASEAFF
many,TRBV5-1,-,TRBJ2-7,TGCGCCAGCAGCTTGGGGGATCCCGCCTACGAGCAGTACTTC,CASSLGDPAYEQYF
many,TRBV6-1,-,TRBJ1-5,TGTGCCAGCGGCGAACAGGGATCCCCCGGTCCCCAGCATTTT,CASGEQGSPGPQHF
-,TRBV12-3/TRBV12-4,-,TRBJ2-3,TGTGCCAGCAGTGACGTAGCCGGCACAGATACGCAGTATTTT,CASSDVAGTDTQYF
-,TRBV7-9,TRBD1,TRBJ1-1,TGTGCCAGCAGCTTCCGGACAGGGGGCTCGATGAACACTGAAGCTTTCTTT,CASSFRTGGSMNTEAFF
many,TRBV12-3/TRBV12-4,TRBD2,TRBJ2-2,TGTGCCAGCAGTTTACGACTAGCGGGAGGGGCCGGGGAGCTGTTTTTT,CASSLRLAGGAGELFF
-,TRBV6-5,TRBD2,TRBJ2-7,TGTGCCAGCAGTTACTCGATGAGGCTGGGTGCGGGAGAGTACGAGCAGTACTTC,CASSYSMRLGAGEYEQYF
-,TRBV7-2,TRBD2,TRBJ2-1,TGTGCCAGCAGCTTATCAGGACTAGCGGGGGCCATGGGGGAGCAGTTCTTC,CASSLSGLAGAMGEQFF
-,TRBV12-3/TRBV12-4,TRBD2,TRBJ2-1,TGTGCCAGCAGTTCGGAGACGAGCGGGAGAGGGAATGAGCAGTTCTTC,CASSSETSGRGNEQFF
few,TRBV18,-,TRBJ1-4,TGTGCCAGCTCTAGAACAGCAACTAATGAAAAACTGTTTTTT,CASSRTATNEKLFF
few,TRBV6-5,TRBD2,TRBJ2-7,TGTGCCAGCAGTTACTGGGAGGGTTCCTCCTACGAGCAGTACTTC,CASSYWEGSSYEQYF
few,TRBV2,-,TRBJ2-6,TGTGCCAGCAGTGAAGCTTCAGCGTTAACTGGGGCCAACGTCCTGACTTTC,CASSEASALTGANVLTF
-,TRBV9,-,TRBJ2-1,TGTGCCAGCAGCGTACAGGGGGGATACAATGAGCAGTTCTTC,CASSVQGGYNEQFF
-,TRBV28,-,TRBJ1-6,TGTGCCAGCAATCCAGCCCGTTCACCCCTCCACTTT,CASNPARSPLHF
-,TRBV29-1,TRBD1,TRBJ1-3,TGCAGCGTTGGGGACAGGGCGAGCTCTGGAAACACCATATATTTT,CSVGDRASSGNTIYF
-,TRBV7-6,TRBD1,TRBJ1-6,TGTGCCAGCAGCTTAGCCCCCTGGACAGGAAGGGGATCACCCCTCCACTTT,CASSLAPWTGRGSPLHF
many,TRBV19,TRBD1,TRBJ2-5,TGTGCCAGCAGGGTGACAGGGCAAGAGACCCAGTACTTC,CASRVTGQETQYF
many,TRBV5-1,TRBD1,TRBJ2-3,TGCGCCAGCAGCTCCACAGGGGGCTACACAGATACGCAGTATTTT,CASSSTGGYTDTQYF